This is a list of T cell receptor beta chains from one sample in a study of CXCR3-negative and CXCR3-positive naive CD8 T cells. TCRdb reprocessed the 5' RACE reads, keeping one entry per CDR3 protein, no DNA. The sample features tens of thousands of distinct CDR3 sequences, with about 4.4% in its top ten. Sequenced: naive CXCR3- CD8+ T cells from blood. These receptors were taken from a human donor in good health. Some clones in this sample may be carry-over from other donors' samples. The CDR3 runs from the conserved cysteine through the conserved F or W.

cdr3_length: 17; j_call: TRBJ2-3; v_call: TRBV29-1; cdr3_aa: CSVPTSGGAYVTDTQYF
cdr3_length: 13; j_call: TRBJ2-1; v_call: TRBV23-1; cdr3_aa: CASTQGNCNEQFF
cdr3_length: 15; j_call: TRBJ1-2; v_call: TRBV29-1; cdr3_aa: CSIPRHDRGPDGYTF
cdr3_length: 13; j_call: TRBJ1-2; v_call: TRBV6-2/TRBV6-3; cdr3_aa: CASRLQGTGGYTF
cdr3_length: 15; j_call: TRBJ2-3; v_call: TRBV29-1; cdr3_aa: CSVGGRTESTDTQYF
cdr3_length: 13; j_call: TRBJ2-7; v_call: TRBV7-9; cdr3_aa: CASSQGLNYEQYF
cdr3_length: 12; j_call: TRBJ2-7; v_call: TRBV29-1; cdr3_aa: CSVENTPYEQYF
cdr3_length: 14; j_call: TRBJ2-1; v_call: TRBV5-1; cdr3_aa: CASSLVGASHEQFF
cdr3_length: 16; j_call: TRBJ2-7; v_call: TRBV4-2; cdr3_aa: CASSQDGSGGSYEQYF
cdr3_length: 17; j_call: TRBJ2-3; v_call: TRBV4-3; cdr3_aa: CASSQDGIGPSTDTQYF
cdr3_length: 13; j_call: TRBJ1-2; v_call: TRBV29-1; cdr3_aa: CSVAGEGNYGYTF
cdr3_length: 12; j_call: TRBJ2-2; v_call: TRBV15; cdr3_aa: CAIKGVTGELFF
cdr3_length: 14; j_call: TRBJ1-5; v_call: TRBV27; cdr3_aa: CASSLTGNDQPQHF
cdr3_length: 16; j_call: TRBJ2-7; v_call: TRBV6-2/TRBV6-3; cdr3_aa: CASSSPERWGAYEQYF
cdr3_length: 15; j_call: TRBJ2-7; v_call: TRBV4-3; cdr3_aa: CASSPQDRTGYEQYF
cdr3_length: 12; j_call: TRBJ2-7; v_call: TRBV7-9; cdr3_aa: CASSPPDRAVYF
cdr3_length: 13; j_call: TRBJ1-2; v_call: TRBV6-5; cdr3_aa: CASSYLQNYGYTF
cdr3_length: 12; j_call: TRBJ1-2; v_call: TRBV29-1; cdr3_aa: CSAGPILYGYTF
cdr3_length: 15; j_call: TRBJ2-3; v_call: TRBV14; cdr3_aa: CASSHRQGGTDTQYF
cdr3_length: 16; j_call: TRBJ2-7; v_call: TRBV28; cdr3_aa: CASSAPGRTSSYEQYF
cdr3_length: 18; j_call: TRBJ2-1; v_call: TRBV28; cdr3_aa: CASSPPGSGGYSYNEQFF
cdr3_length: 15; j_call: TRBJ1-2; v_call: TRBV6-5; cdr3_aa: CASSSVPQNNYGYTF
cdr3_length: 12; j_call: TRBJ1-2; v_call: TRBV29-1; cdr3_aa: CSVLGENYGYTF
cdr3_length: 15; j_call: TRBJ2-3; v_call: TRBV29-1; cdr3_aa: CSVALQGGGHGTQYF
cdr3_length: 13; j_call: TRBJ2-3; v_call: TRBV29-1; cdr3_aa: CSVPGGGTDTQYF
cdr3_length: 17; j_call: TRBJ2-1; v_call: TRBV7-2; cdr3_aa: CASSSRRQGTLNNEQFF
cdr3_length: 11; j_call: TRBJ2-1; v_call: TRBV28; cdr3_aa: CASSPSNEQFF
cdr3_length: 16; j_call: TRBJ2-3; v_call: TRBV4-3; cdr3_aa: CASSQDFGGGADTQYF
cdr3_length: 15; j_call: TRBJ1-1; v_call: TRBV7-6; cdr3_aa: CASSLALDLGTEAFF
cdr3_length: 13; j_call: TRBJ2-7; v_call: TRBV7-9; cdr3_aa: CASSAGPSYEQYF
cdr3_length: 12; j_call: TRBJ2-2; v_call: TRBV6-2/TRBV6-3; cdr3_aa: CASRFSTGELFF
cdr3_length: 13; j_call: TRBJ2-7; v_call: TRBV29-1; cdr3_aa: CSVDQGGLYEQYF
cdr3_length: 13; j_call: TRBJ2-3; v_call: TRBV28; cdr3_aa: CASNGGLTDTQYF
cdr3_length: 14; j_call: TRBJ2-1; v_call: TRBV7-2; cdr3_aa: CASGRTGEYNEQFF
cdr3_length: 15; j_call: TRBJ1-2; v_call: TRBV4-3; cdr3_aa: CASSQVENRGGGYTF
cdr3_length: 13; j_call: TRBJ2-1; v_call: TRBV12-3/TRBV12-4; cdr3_aa: CASRGDLYNEQFF
cdr3_length: 13; j_call: TRBJ2-5; v_call: TRBV2; cdr3_aa: CAKNLYTEETQYF
cdr3_length: 15; j_call: TRBJ2-7; v_call: TRBV21-1; cdr3_aa: CASGEGGQLPREQYF
cdr3_length: 18; j_call: TRBJ2-5; v_call: TRBV7-2; cdr3_aa: CASSPAGLAGGRRETQYF
cdr3_length: 14; j_call: TRBJ2-3; v_call: TRBV7-3; cdr3_aa: CASSPAGSTDTQYF
cdr3_length: 15; j_call: TRBJ2-1; v_call: TRBV2; cdr3_aa: CASSETASSYNEQFF
cdr3_length: 12; j_call: TRBJ2-3; v_call: TRBV29-1; cdr3_aa: CSVEEVNRTQYF
cdr3_length: 15; j_call: TRBJ2-3; v_call: TRBV7-2; cdr3_aa: CASSPRDSYTDTQYF
cdr3_length: 18; j_call: TRBJ2-1; v_call: TRBV6-6; cdr3_aa: CASSYDVGEPPLVGEQFF
cdr3_length: 15; j_call: TRBJ2-7; v_call: TRBV9; cdr3_aa: CASSPSPGQTYEQYF
cdr3_length: 13; j_call: TRBJ2-1; v_call: TRBV4-3; cdr3_aa: CASSLGGHNEQFF
cdr3_length: 14; j_call: TRBJ2-7; v_call: TRBV7-9; cdr3_aa: CASSLALTGYEQYF
cdr3_length: 16; j_call: TRBJ2-1; v_call: TRBV19; cdr3_aa: CASSKFSGGSYNEQFF
cdr3_length: 13; j_call: TRBJ2-7; v_call: TRBV5-5; cdr3_aa: CASSLPLNYEQYF
cdr3_length: 11; j_call: TRBJ1-1; v_call: TRBV7-9; cdr3_aa: CASSSDTEAFF
cdr3_length: 13; j_call: TRBJ1-3; v_call: TRBV5-1; cdr3_aa: CASSFDEGNTIYF
cdr3_length: 15; j_call: TRBJ2-7; v_call: TRBV5-1; cdr3_aa: CASSFEEGISYEQYF
cdr3_length: 12; j_call: TRBJ2-1; v_call: TRBV7-9; cdr3_aa: CASSPLAGHQFF